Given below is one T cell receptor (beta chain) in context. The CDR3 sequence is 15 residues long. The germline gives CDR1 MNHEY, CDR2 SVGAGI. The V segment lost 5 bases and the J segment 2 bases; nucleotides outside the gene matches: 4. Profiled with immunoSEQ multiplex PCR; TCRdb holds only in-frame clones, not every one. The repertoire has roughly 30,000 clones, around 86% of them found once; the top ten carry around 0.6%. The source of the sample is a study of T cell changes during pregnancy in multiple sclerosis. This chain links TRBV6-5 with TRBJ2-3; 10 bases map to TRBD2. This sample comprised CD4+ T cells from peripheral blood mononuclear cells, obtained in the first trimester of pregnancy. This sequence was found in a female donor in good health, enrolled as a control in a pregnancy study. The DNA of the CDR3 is TGTGCCAGCAGTGTTAGCGGGGGGTACACAGATACGCAGTATTTT. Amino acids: CASSVSGGYTDTQYF.